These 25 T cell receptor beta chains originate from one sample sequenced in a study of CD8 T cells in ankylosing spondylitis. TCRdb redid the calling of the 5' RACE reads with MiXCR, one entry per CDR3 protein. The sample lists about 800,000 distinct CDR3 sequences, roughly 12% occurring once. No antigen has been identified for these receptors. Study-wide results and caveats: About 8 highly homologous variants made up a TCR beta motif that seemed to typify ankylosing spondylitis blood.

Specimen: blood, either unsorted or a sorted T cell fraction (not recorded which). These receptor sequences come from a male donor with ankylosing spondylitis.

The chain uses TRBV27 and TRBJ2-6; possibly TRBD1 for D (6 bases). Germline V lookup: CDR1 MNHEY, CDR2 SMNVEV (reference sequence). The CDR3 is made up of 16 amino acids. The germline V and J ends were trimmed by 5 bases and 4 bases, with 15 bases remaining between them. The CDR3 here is CASSIYRVLGANVLTF. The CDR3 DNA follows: TGTGCCAGCAGTATCTACAGGGTTCTGGGGGCCAACGTCCTGACTTTC.

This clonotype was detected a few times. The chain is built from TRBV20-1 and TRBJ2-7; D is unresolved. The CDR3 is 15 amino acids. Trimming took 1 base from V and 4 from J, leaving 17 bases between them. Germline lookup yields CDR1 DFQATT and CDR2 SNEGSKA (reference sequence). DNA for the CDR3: TGCAGTGCTAGAGGACTCGTCAGGAGTTCTTACGAGCAGTACTTC. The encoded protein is CSARGLVRSSYEQYF.

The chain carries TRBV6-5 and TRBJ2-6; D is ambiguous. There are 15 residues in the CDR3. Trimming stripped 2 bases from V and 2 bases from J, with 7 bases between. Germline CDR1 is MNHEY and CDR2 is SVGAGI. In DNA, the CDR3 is TGTGCCAGCAGTTACGATGGGACTGGGGCCAACGTCCTGACTTTC. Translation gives CASSYDGTGANVLTF.

The CDR3 loop reads CASSEISSYNSPLHF. The CDR3 nucleotides read TGTGCCAGCAGTGAGATCAGCTCCTATAATTCACCCCTCCACTTT. The rearrangement links TRBV6-1 to TRBJ1-6; D remains ambiguous. Trimming took off 3 bases at V and 0 bases at J, with 6 bases between the two ends. The germline V gene has CDR1 MNHNS and CDR2 SASEGT. There are 15 residues in the CDR3.

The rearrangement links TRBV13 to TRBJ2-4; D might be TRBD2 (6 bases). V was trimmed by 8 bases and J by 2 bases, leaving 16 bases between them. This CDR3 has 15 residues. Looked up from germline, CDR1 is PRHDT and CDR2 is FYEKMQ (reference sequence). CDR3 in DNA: TGTGCCAGCCGCTCCCTAGCGAGGACCAAAAACATTCAGTACTTC. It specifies CASRSLARTKNIQYF.

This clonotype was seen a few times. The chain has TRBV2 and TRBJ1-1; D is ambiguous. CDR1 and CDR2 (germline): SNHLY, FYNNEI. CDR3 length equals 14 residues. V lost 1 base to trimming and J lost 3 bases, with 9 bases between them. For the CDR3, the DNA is TGTGCCAGCAGTGAAGAGGGTGGGGACACTGAAGCTTTCTTT. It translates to CASSEEGGDTEAFF.

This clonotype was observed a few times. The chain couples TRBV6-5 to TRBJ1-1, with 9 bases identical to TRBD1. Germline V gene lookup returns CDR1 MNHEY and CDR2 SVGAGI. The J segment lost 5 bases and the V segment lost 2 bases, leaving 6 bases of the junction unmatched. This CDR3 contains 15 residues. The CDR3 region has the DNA TGTGCCAGCAGTTACGCCGGACAGGGGAGGACTGAAGCTTTCTTT. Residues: CASSYAGQGRTEAFF.

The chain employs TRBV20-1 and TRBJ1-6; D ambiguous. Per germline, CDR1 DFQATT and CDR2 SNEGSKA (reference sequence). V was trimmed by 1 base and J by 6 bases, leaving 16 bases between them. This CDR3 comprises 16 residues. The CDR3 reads CSARAFEGWSNSPLHF. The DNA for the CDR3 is TGCAGTGCTAGAGCCTTCGAGGGTTGGAGTAATTCACCCCTCCACTTT.

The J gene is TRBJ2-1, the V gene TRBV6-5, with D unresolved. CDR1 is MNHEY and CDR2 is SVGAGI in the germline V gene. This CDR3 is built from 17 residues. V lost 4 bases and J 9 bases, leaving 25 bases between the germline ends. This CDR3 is CASSSILLGSRDSEQFF. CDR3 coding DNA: TGTGCCAGCAGTTCGATCCTTCTAGGTTCCCGAGATTCTGAGCAGTTCTTC.

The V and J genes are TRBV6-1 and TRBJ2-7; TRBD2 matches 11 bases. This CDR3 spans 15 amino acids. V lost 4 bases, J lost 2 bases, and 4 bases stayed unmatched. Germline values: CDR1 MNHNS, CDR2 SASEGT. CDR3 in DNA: TGTGCCAGCAGTGTAGCGGGAGGGCCGGCCTACGAGCAGTACTTC. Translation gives CASSVAGGPAYEQYF.

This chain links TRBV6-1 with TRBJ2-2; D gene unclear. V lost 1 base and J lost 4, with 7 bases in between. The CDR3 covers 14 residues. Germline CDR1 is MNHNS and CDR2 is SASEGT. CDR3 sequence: CASSEGIFTGELFF. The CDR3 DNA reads TGTGCCAGCAGTGAAGGGATCTTCACCGGGGAGCTGTTTTTT.

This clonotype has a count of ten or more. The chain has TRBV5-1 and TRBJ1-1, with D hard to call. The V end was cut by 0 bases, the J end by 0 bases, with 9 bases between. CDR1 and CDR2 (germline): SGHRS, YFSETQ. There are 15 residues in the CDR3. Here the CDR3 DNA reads TGCGCCAGCAGCTTGGTCGGGCCGATGAACACTGAAGCTTTCTTT. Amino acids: CASSLVGPMNTEAFF.

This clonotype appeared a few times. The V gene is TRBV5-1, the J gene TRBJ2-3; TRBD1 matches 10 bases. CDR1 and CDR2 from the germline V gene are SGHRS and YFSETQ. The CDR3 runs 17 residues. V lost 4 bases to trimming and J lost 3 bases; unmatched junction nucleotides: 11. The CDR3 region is CASSAGQGFWRTDTQYF. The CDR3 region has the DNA TGCGCCAGCAGCGCGGGACAGGGGTTTTGGAGGACAGATACGCAGTATTTT.

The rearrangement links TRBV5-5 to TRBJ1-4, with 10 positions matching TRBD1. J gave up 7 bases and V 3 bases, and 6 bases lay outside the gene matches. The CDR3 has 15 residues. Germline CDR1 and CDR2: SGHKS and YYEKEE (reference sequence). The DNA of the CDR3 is TGTGCCAGCAGCTACTTGACAGGGGGCTCTGAAAAACTGTTTTTT. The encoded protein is CASSYLTGGSEKLFF.

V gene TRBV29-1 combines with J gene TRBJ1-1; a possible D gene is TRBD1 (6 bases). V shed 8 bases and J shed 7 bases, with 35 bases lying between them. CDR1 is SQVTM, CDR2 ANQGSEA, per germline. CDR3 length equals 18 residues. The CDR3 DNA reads TGCAGCACACTGACAGGTCTTAGCCGCGGCGGCGGCGGTCATGAAGCTTTCTTT. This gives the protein CSTLTGLSRGGGGHEAFF.

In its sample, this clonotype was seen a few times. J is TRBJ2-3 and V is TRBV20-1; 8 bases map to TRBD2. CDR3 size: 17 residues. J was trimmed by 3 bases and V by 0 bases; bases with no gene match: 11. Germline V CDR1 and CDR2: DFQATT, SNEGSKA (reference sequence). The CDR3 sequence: CSARDPLTGGRTDTQYF. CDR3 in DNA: TGCAGTGCTAGAGATCCCCTGACGGGGGGGCGGACAGATACGCAGTATTTT.

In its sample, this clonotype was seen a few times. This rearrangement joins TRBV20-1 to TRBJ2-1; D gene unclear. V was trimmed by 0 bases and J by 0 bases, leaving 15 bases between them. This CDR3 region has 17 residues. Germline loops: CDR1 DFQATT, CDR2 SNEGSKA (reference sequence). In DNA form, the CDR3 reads TGCAGTGCTAGAGATCGGGTTGGGCCTTCCTCCTACAATGAGCAGTTCTTC. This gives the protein CSARDRVGPSSYNEQFF.

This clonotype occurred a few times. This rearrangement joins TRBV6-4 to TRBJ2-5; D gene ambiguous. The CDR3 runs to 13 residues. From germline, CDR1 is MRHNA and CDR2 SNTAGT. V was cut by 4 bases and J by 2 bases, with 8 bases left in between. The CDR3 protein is CASSVRVQETQYF. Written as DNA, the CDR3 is TGTGCCAGCAGTGTACGGGTTCAAGAGACCCAGTACTTC.

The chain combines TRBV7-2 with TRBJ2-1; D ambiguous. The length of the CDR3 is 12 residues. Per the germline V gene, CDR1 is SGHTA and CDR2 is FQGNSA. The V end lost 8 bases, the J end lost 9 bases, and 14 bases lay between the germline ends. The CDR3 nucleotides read TGTGCCAGCGCCCCCCCGGTTGGTGAGCAGTTCTTC. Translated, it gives CASAPPVGEQFF.

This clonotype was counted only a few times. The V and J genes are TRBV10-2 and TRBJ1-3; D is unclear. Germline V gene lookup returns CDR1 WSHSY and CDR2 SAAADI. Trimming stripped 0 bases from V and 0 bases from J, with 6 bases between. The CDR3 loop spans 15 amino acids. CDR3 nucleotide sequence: TGCGCCAGCAGTGAGTCGGTCCTCTCTGGAAACACCATATATTTT. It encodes CASSESVLSGNTIYF.

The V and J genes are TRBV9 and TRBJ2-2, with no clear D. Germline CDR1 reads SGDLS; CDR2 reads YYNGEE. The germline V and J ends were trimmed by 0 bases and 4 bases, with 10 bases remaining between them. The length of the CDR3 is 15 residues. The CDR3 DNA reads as TGTGCCAGCAGCGTAGTCCCAAGCAGCACCGGGGAGCTGTTTTTT. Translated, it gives CASSVVPSSTGELFF.

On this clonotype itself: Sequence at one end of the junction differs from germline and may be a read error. The CDR3 bases are TGTGCCGGCAGTGAGGTCCTTGACCCCTCTTATACGCAGTATTTT. This sequence encodes CAGSEVLDPSYTQYF. V gene TRBV6-1 combines with J gene TRBJ2-3; D gene unclear. Germline assignment: CDR1 MNHNS and CDR2 SASEGT. The CDR3 covers 15 residues.

The CDR3 DNA sequence: TGTGCCTCTCAAGGACGGGTTAATGAAAAACTGTTTTTT. This gives the protein CASQGRVNEKLFF. V and J are TRBV15 and TRBJ1-4; the D is unclear. This CDR3 has 13 residues. The ends were cut back, 11 bases at V and 4 bases at J, with 14 bases in the middle. CDR1 and CDR2 from the germline V gene are LNHNV and YYDKDF (reference sequence).

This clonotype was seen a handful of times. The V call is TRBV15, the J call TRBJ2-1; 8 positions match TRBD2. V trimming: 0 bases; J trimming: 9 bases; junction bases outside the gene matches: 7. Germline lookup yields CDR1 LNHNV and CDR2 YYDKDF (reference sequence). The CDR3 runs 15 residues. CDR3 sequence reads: CATSRDAGRAGEQFF. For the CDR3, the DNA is TGTGCCACCAGCAGAGACGCCGGGAGGGCCGGTGAGCAGTTCTTC.

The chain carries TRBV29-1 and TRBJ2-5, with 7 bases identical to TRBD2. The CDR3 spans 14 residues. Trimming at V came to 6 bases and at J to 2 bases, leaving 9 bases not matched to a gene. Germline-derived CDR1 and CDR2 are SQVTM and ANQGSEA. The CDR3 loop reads CSVALRTSQETQYF. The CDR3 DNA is TGCAGCGTCGCCCTTCGGACTAGTCAAGAGACCCAGTACTTC.